This record looks at one T cell receptor beta chain sequence and its context. Antigen specificity is unknown. Trimming took 4 bases from V and 5 from J, leaving 4 bases between them. Looked up from germline, CDR1 is MNHEY and CDR2 is SVGAGI. The length of the CDR3 is 11 residues. Clones were read by immunoSEQ multiplex PCR, and TCRdb kept only the in-frame ones, dropping some. Of 90,000 to 150,000 clones in the sample, approximately 92% are singletons; the top ten hold around 0.12%. This record belongs to a study of graft-versus-host responses after intestinal transplantation. Study-level findings and limits: Recipient marrow contained GvH clones, some of which appeared first in ileum or blood.

Sequencing used unstimulated CD4+ T cells sorted from spleen or lymph node cells, obtained before intestinal transplant. J is TRBJ2-3 and V is TRBV6-5, with D unresolved. This receptor was taken from a human donor who received an intestinal transplant. CDR3 DNA: TGTGCCAGCAGTTTACAAGATACGCAGTATTTT. Amino acids: CASSLQDTQYF.